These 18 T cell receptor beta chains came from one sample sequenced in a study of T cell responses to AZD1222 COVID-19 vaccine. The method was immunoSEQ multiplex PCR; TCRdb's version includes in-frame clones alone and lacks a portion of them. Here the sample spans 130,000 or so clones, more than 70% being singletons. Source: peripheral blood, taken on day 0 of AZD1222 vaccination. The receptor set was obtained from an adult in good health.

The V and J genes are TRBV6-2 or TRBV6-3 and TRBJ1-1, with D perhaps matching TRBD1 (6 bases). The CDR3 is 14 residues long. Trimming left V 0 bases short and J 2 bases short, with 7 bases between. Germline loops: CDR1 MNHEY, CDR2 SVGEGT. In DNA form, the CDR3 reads TGTGCCAGCAGTTACTCGGGGACAAACACTGAAGCTTTCTTT. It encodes CASSYSGTNTEAFF.

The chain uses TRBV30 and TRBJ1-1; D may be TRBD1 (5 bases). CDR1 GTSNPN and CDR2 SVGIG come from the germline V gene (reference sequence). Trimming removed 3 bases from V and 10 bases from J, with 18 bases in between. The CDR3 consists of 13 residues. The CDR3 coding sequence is TGTGCCTGGAGCGAGGTCGCAGGGCCTCTAGCTTTCTTT. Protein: CAWSEVAGPLAFF.

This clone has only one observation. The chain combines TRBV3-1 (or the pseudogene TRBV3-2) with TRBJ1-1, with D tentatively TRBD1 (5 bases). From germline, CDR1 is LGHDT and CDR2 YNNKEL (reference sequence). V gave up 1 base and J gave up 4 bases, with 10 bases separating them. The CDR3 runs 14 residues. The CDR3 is CASSQVRGSTEAFF. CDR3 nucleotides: TGTGCCAGCAGCCAAGTAAGGGGAAGCACTGAAGCTTTCTTT.

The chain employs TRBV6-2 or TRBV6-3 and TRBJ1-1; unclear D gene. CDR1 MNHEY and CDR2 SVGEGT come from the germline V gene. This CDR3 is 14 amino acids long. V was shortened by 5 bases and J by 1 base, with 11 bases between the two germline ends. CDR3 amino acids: CASSPTRGNTEAFF. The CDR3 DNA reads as TGTGCCAGCAGTCCGACCCGGGGGAACACTGAAGCTTTCTTT.

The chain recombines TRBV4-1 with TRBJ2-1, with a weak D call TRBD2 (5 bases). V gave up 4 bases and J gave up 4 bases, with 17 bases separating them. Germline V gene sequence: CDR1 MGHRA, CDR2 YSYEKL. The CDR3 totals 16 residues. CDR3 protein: CASSPPGSGLYNEQFF. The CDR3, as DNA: TGCGCCAGCAGCCCCCCAGGAAGCGGCTTATACAATGAGCAGTTCTTC.

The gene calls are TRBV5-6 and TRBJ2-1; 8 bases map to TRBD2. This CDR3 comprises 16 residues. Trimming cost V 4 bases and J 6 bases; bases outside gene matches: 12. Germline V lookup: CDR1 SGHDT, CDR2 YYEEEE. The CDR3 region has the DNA TGTGCCAGCAGCGCCTTACTAGCGGAGATTTCCAATGAGCAGTTCTTC. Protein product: CASSALLAEISNEQFF. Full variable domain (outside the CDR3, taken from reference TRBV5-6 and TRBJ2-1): DAGVTQSPTHLIKTRGQQVTLRCSPKSGHDTVSWYQQALGQGPQFIFQYYEEEERQRGNFPDRFSGHQFPNYSSELNVNALLLGDSALYLCASSALLAEISNEQFFGPGTRLTVL.

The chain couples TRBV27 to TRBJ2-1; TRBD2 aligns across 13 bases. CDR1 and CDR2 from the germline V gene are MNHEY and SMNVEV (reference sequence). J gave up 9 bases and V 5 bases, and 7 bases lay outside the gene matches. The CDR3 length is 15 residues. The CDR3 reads CASSPGLAGVFEQFF. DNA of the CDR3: TGTGCCAGCAGTCCCGGACTAGCGGGAGTTTTTGAGCAGTTCTTC.

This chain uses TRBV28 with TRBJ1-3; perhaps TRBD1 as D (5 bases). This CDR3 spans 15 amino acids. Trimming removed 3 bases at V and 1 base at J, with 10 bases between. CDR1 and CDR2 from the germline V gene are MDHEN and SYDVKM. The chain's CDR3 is CASSLGPTSGNTIYF. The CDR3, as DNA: TGTGCCAGCAGTTTGGGACCGACGTCTGGAAACACCATATATTTT.

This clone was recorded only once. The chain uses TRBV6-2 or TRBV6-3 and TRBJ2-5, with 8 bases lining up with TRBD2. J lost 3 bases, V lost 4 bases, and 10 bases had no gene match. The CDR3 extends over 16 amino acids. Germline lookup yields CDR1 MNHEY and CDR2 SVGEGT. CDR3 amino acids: CASSSPKRGLEETQYF. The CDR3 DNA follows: TGTGCCAGCAGTTCCCCGAAGCGGGGGCTAGAAGAGACCCAGTACTTC.

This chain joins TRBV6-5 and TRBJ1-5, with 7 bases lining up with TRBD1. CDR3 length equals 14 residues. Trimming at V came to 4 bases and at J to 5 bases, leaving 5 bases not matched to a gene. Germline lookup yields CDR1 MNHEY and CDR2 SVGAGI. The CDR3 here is CASSSDRAYQPQHF. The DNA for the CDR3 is TGTGCCAGCAGTTCCGACAGGGCTTATCAGCCCCAGCATTTT.

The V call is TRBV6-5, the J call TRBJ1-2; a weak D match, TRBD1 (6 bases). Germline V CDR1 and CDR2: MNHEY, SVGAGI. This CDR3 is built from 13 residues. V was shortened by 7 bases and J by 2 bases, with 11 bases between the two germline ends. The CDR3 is CASTRTANYGYTF. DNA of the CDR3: TGTGCCAGCACCCGGACAGCCAACTATGGCTACACCTTC.

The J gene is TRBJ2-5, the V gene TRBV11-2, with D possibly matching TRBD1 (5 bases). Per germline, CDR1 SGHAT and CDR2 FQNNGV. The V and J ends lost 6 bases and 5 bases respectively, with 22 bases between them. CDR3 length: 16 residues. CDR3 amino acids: CASRRDIQGLSETQYF. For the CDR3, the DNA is TGTGCCAGCAGACGAGATATTCAGGGTTTATCCGAGACCCAGTACTTC.

Here the CDR3 reads CASSPQTLEAFF. The CDR3 bases are TGTGCCAGCTCACCCCAGACACTGGAAGCTTTCTTT. The chain uses TRBV18 and TRBJ1-1; unclear D gene. The CDR3 contains 12 residues. Germline-derived CDR1 and CDR2 are KGHSH and LQKENI. The germline V and J ends were trimmed by 3 bases and 8 bases, with 10 bases remaining between them.

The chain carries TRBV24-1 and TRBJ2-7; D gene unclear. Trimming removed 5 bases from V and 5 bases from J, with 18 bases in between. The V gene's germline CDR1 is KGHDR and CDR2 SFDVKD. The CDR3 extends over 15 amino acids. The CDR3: CATSGAGVSPNEQYF. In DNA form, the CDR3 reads TGTGCCACCAGTGGAGCAGGAGTTTCCCCCAACGAGCAGTACTTC.

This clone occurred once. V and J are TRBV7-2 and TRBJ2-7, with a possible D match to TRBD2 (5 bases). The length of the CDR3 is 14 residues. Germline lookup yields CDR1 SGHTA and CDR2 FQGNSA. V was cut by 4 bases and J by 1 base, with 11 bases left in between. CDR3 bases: TGTGCCAGCAGCTACCACACGGGGTCCTACGAGCAGTACTTC. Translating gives CASSYHTGSYEQYF.

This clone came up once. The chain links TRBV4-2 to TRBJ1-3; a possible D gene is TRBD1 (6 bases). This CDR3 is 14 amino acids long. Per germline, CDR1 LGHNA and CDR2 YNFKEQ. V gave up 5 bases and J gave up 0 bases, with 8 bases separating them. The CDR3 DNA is TGTGCCAGCAGCAAACAGGGCTCTGGAAACACCATATATTTT. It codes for CASSKQGSGNTIYF.

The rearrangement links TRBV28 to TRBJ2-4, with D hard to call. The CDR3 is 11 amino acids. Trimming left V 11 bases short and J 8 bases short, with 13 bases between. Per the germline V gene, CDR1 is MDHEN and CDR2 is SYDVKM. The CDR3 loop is CAAKRWDIQYF. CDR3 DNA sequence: TGTGCCGCAAAAAGGTGGGACATTCAGTACTTC.

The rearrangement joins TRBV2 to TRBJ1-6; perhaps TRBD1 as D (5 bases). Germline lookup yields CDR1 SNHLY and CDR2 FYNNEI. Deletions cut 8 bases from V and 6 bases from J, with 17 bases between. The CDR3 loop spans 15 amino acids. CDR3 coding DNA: TGTGCCAGCGAAGACCCGACAGCCTTTAATTCACCCCTCCACTTT. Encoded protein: CASEDPTAFNSPLHF.